This entry lists 12 T cell receptor beta chains sequenced from one sample in a study of blood T cell repertoires in COVID-19. Profiling relied on immunoSEQ multiplex PCR, and the TCRdb table lists in-frame clones only, not all of them. The data contain a few hundred thousand clones, 87% of them singletons. Input material: peripheral blood. These receptors originate from a man aged 18 to 35 with active or convalescent COVID-19.

This clone was found once. The chain combines TRBV5-1 with TRBJ1-2; D possibly corresponds to TRBD1 (6 bases). Trimming pared 6 bases from V and 2 bases from J, leaving 14 bases between. In germline, CDR1 is SGHRS, CDR2 YFSETQ. The CDR3 sequence is 14 residues long. Here the CDR3 DNA reads TGCGCCAGCACCCCGGACAGCCTCAACTATGGCTACACCTTC. Protein product: CASTPDSLNYGYTF.

This clone showed up just a few times. The chain carries TRBV3-1 (or the pseudogene TRBV3-2) and TRBJ2-7; no clear D gene. V was trimmed by 1 base and J by 3 bases, leaving 7 bases between them. Germline V lookup: CDR1 LGHDT, CDR2 YNNKEL (reference sequence). The CDR3 is 13 amino acids. CDR3 amino acids: CASSQVRGYEQYF. CDR3 bases: TGTGCCAGCAGCCAAGTCAGAGGCTACGAGCAGTACTTC.

The chain joins TRBV3-1 (or the pseudogene TRBV3-2) to TRBJ2-7, with 14 bases aligning to TRBD2. Germline V CDR1 and CDR2: LGHDT, YNNKEL (reference sequence). This CDR3 comprises 17 residues. V shed 4 bases and J 4 bases; nucleotides not matched to a gene: 9. The CDR3 reads CASSRTSGGTSIYEQYF. CDR3 sequence (DNA): TGTGCCAGCAGCCGGACTAGCGGGGGGACTTCAATATACGAGCAGTACTTC.

The chain is built from TRBV3-1 (or the pseudogene TRBV3-2) and TRBJ2-1; 8 bases map to TRBD2. This CDR3 has 17 amino acids. Germline V gene data show CDR1 as LGHDT and CDR2 as YNNKEL (reference sequence). After removal of 1 base from V and 7 bases from J, the junction contained 12 bases not matched to a gene. CDR3 region: CASSQVGIAGGGNEQFF. The CDR3, as DNA: TGTGCCAGCAGCCAAGTTGGAATAGCGGGCGGGGGGAATGAGCAGTTCTTC.

This sequence joins TRBV7-3 and TRBJ1-2; no clear D. V was trimmed by 5 bases and J by 4 bases, leaving 20 bases between them. Per germline, CDR1 SGHTA and CDR2 FQGTGA. The CDR3 sequence is 16 residues long. CDR3 sequence reads: CASSPNVGGGPYGYTF. The CDR3 bases are TGTGCCAGCAGCCCCAATGTTGGCGGTGGCCCCTATGGCTACACCTTC.

This clone was seen only a few times. The CDR3 bases are TGTGCCAGCAGCTTTTTCCCCCCGGACAGGTCAGCTAACTATGGCTACACCTTC. Translation: CASSFFPPDRSANYGYTF. The chain links TRBV7-9 to TRBJ1-2; TRBD1 matches at 7 bases. V trimming: 3 bases; J trimming: 0 bases; junction bases outside the gene matches: 13. Germline CDR1 and CDR2: SEHNR and FQNEAQ (reference sequence). The CDR3 has 18 residues.

The chain couples TRBV5-4 to TRBJ1-2; no clear D gene. There are 14 residues in the CDR3. In germline, CDR1 is SGHNT, CDR2 YYREEE (reference sequence). The V end was cut by 1 base, the J end by 1 base, with 8 bases between. The CDR3 sequence is CASSLNTINYGYTF. DNA for the CDR3: TGTGCCAGCAGCTTGAACACGATTAACTATGGCTACACCTTC.

This chain links TRBV12-5 with TRBJ1-6, with D unclear. CDR3 size: 17 residues. Germline V gives CDR1 LGHNT, CDR2 FRNRAP. V was trimmed by 5 bases and J by 6 bases, leaving 20 bases between them. The CDR3 coding sequence is TGTGCTAGTGGTCCTAGCGGCGGCCGTAGACTTAATTCACCCCTCCACTTT. This gives the protein CASGPSGGRRLNSPLHF.

The J gene is TRBJ2-5, the V gene TRBV11-2, with 16 bases matching TRBD2. The CDR3 sequence is 17 residues long. V lost 3 bases, J lost 4 bases, and 5 bases stayed unmatched. In germline, CDR1 is SGHAT, CDR2 FQNNGV. The CDR3 nucleotides read TGTGCCAGCAGCTTCGGGACTAGCGGGAGGGCCGGAGAGACCCAGTACTTC. The encoded protein is CASSFGTSGRAGETQYF. Full variable domain (missing parts from reference TRBV11-2 and TRBJ2-5): EAGVAQSPRYKIIEKRQSVAFWCNPISGHATLYWYQQILGQGPKLLIQFQNNGVVDDSQLPKDRFSAERLKGVDSTLKIQPAKLEDSAVYLCASSFGTSGRAGETQYFGPGTRLLVL.

This chain uses TRBV4-2 with TRBJ1-1; TRBD1 matches at 8 bases. This CDR3 comprises 16 residues. Germline assignment: CDR1 LGHNA and CDR2 YNFKEQ. The V segment lost 3 bases and the J segment 2 bases; nucleotides outside the gene matches: 8. The CDR3 DNA reads as TGTGCCAGCAGCCAGGGTGTTGGACAGGGAAACACTGAAGCTTTCTTT. Translation: CASSQGVGQGNTEAFF.

Only a few counts were recorded for this clone. The J gene is TRBJ2-2, the V gene TRBV5-1; D gene unclear. The germline V gene has CDR1 SGHRS and CDR2 YFSETQ. Trimming stripped 2 bases from V and 3 bases from J, with 5 bases between. The CDR3 is made up of 13 amino acids. This chain's CDR3 is CASSFLDTGELFF. CDR3 DNA: TGCGCCAGCAGCTTCCTAGACACCGGGGAGCTGTTTTTT.

V usage is TRBV7-2 and J usage is TRBJ2-7; 10 bases agree with TRBD1. CDR1 and CDR2 from the germline V gene are SGHTA and FQGNSA. Losses at the gene ends were 1 base for V and 3 bases for J; bases not matched to a gene: 3. This CDR3 is built from 15 residues. CDR3 region: CASSLGGTGDYEQYF. The CDR3 DNA follows: TGTGCCAGCAGCTTAGGCGGGACAGGGGACTACGAGCAGTACTTC.